Listed here are 3 T cell receptor beta chains from one sample, sequenced in a study of T cells in Graves' hyperthyroidism and ophthalmopathy. The source material, RNA transcripts, was used to amplify TCR beta CDR3 regions. The HTBI set primed first-round TCR CDR3 RT-PCR. TCRdb called the multiplex PCR reads again in MiXCR, with one record for every CDR3 protein. The sample includes about 280,000 distinct CDR3 sequences, less than 30% of them seen just once. Sequencing was performed on blood. Source of these receptors: a man aged 40-49 years with Graves' hyperthyroidism that later progressed to Graves' ophthalmopathy.

V usage is TRBV12-3 or TRBV12-4 and J usage is TRBJ2-2, with D maybe TRBD1 (5 bases). The V and J ends lost 3 bases and 5 bases respectively, with 10 bases between them. The CDR3 runs 14 residues. CDR3 sequence reads: CASSFRVRTGELFF. The CDR3 region has the DNA TGTGCCAGCAGTTTCAGGGTCAGAACCGGGGAGCTGTTTTTT.

In this sample, this clonotype turned up many times. The chain links TRBV12-3 or TRBV12-4 to TRBJ2-7; D is uncertain. Between the trimmed V and J ends, which lost 6 bases and 4 bases, there was a span of 10 bases. The CDR3 is made up of 12 amino acids. CDR3 sequence: CASRTVPYEQYF. DNA for the CDR3: TGTGCCAGCAGGACGGTGCCATACGAGCAGTACTTC.

This clonotype has a count of ten or more. V and J are TRBV6-2 or TRBV6-3 and TRBJ2-7; the match to TRBD2 covers 12 bases. This CDR3 spans 13 amino acids. V trimming: 5 bases; J trimming: 10 bases; junction bases outside the gene matches: 6. CDR1 and CDR2 (germline): MNHEY, SVGEGT. CDR3 protein: CASSPGLAGSQYF. CDR3 in DNA: TGTGCCAGCAGTCCTGGACTAGCGGGATCCCAGTACTTC.